What follows are 30 T cell receptor beta chains derived from one specimen sequenced in a study of blood T cell repertoires in COVID-19. Assay: immunoSEQ multiplex PCR; the TCRdb copy retains only in-frame clones and omits some. The sample comprises 120,000 to 150,000 clones, approximately 83% of which are singletons, and 8% rests with the top ten. Sequencing used peripheral blood. The receptors derive from a woman aged 55-70 years with COVID-19, enrolled during active disease.

The chain is built from TRBV15 and TRBJ2-2; TRBD1 aligns across 8 bases. Trimming took 1 base from V and 9 from J; bases not matched to a gene: 4. This CDR3 spans 14 amino acids. CDR1 and CDR2 (germline): LNHNV, YYDKDF (reference sequence). DNA of the CDR3: TGTGCCACCAGCAGAGCTAGACAGGGGTGGGAGCTGTTTTTT. Encoded protein: CATSRARQGWELFF.

The V call is TRBV5-1, the J call TRBJ1-6; D is undetermined. Trimming shortened V by 3 bases and J by 0 bases, and 13 bases separated the two germline ends. This CDR3 has 17 residues. CDR1 and CDR2 (germline): SGHRS, YFSETQ. Here the CDR3 DNA reads TGCGCCAGCAGCTCGGGATTCAGGACCTCCTATAATTCACCCCTCCACTTT. It codes for CASSSGFRTSYNSPLHF.

The V and J genes are TRBV6-4 and TRBJ2-3, with 9 bases fitting TRBD2. The V and J ends lost 6 bases and 2 bases, in that order; junction bases with no gene match: 6. This CDR3 contains 15 residues. Per germline, CDR1 MRHNA and CDR2 SNTAGT. CDR3 amino acids: CASSLSGGPTDTQYF. CDR3 DNA: TGTGCCAGCAGCCTTAGCGGGGGCCCCACAGATACGCAGTATTTT.

The chain carries TRBV27 and TRBJ1-6, with 7 positions matching TRBD1. CDR3 size: 17 residues. J gave up 7 bases and V 8 bases, and 17 bases lay outside the gene matches. The germline CDR1 and CDR2 sequences are MNHEY and SMNVEV (reference sequence). CDR3 in DNA: TGTGCCAGCTCCCTCCGACAGGGAGTTGGGCAGAATTCACCCCTCCACTTT. Translating gives CASSLRQGVGQNSPLHF.

The V gene is TRBV27, the J gene TRBJ1-4, with D possibly being TRBD1 (5 bases). With 3 bases removed from V and 6 bases from J, the gap between germline ends came to 14 bases. Germline loops: CDR1 MNHEY, CDR2 SMNVEV (reference sequence). The CDR3 runs to 15 residues. Here the CDR3 reads CASSLDNGGYEKLFF. In DNA form, the CDR3 reads TGTGCCAGCAGTTTGGACAACGGGGGGTATGAAAAACTGTTTTTT.

The CDR3 sequence: CASSIQGTSPLHF. CDR3 DNA: TGTGCCAGCAGCATACAGGGAACCTCACCCCTCCACTTT. The chain carries TRBV7-9 and TRBJ1-6; perhaps TRBD1 as D (6 bases). The CDR3 contains 13 residues. V lost 5 bases and J lost 10, with 12 bases in between. Germline V lookup: CDR1 SEHNR, CDR2 FQNEAQ (reference sequence).

The gene calls are TRBV7-2 and TRBJ2-7; D call uncertain. Germline V gives CDR1 SGHTA, CDR2 FQGNSA. There are 14 residues in the CDR3. V was shortened by 6 bases and J by 5 bases, with 17 bases between the two germline ends. CDR3 sequence reads: CASSWLRGENEQYF. The CDR3 DNA follows: TGTGCCAGCAGTTGGTTAAGAGGAGAGAACGAGCAGTACTTC.

This clone came up a few times. This chain links TRBV18 with TRBJ2-3; 7 bases line up with TRBD1. The CDR3 is made up of 14 amino acids. V lost 5 bases to trimming and J lost 0 bases; unmatched junction nucleotides: 2. Germline-derived CDR1 and CDR2 are KGHSH and LQKENI. CDR3 residues: CASSGTASTDTQYF. Written as DNA, the CDR3 is TGTGCCAGCTCAGGGACAGCTAGCACAGATACGCAGTATTTT.

The genes are TRBV7-6 and TRBJ2-3; 7 bases align to TRBD1. The ends lost 1 base at V and 3 bases at J; junction bases unmatched: 13. This CDR3 is built from 18 residues. Looked up from germline, CDR1 is SGHVS and CDR2 is FNYEAQ. The chain's CDR3 is CASSLEGQNPLGTDTQYF. CDR3 bases: TGTGCCAGCAGCTTAGAGGGACAGAATCCCCTGGGTACAGATACGCAGTATTTT. Looking up the rest from reference TRBV7-6 and TRBJ2-3 gives the full variable domain: GAGVSQSPRYKVTKRGQDVALRCDPISGHVSLYWYRQALGQGPEFLTYFNYEAQQDKSGLPNDRFSAERPEGSISTLTIQRTEQRDSAMYRCASSLEGQNPLGTDTQYFGPGTRLTVL.

This clone was detected once. The rearrangement uses TRBV5-1 and TRBJ1-1; D remains unclear. The V end lost 6 bases, the J end lost 3 bases, and 18 bases lay between the germline ends. The CDR3 contains 15 residues. Germline lookup yields CDR1 SGHRS and CDR2 YFSETQ. The CDR3 sequence: CASTAIPGSHTEAFF. The CDR3 coding sequence is TGCGCCAGCACCGCTATACCAGGCAGCCACACTGAAGCTTTCTTT.

The gene calls are TRBV6-5 and TRBJ2-7; possibly TRBD2 for D (6 bases). Trimming stripped 2 bases from V and 11 bases from J, with 13 bases between. The CDR3 consists of 12 residues. The V gene's germline CDR1 is MNHEY and CDR2 SVGAGI. CDR3 in DNA: TGTGCCAGCAGTTACGCCGCGGGGCGGGAGTACTTC. It encodes CASSYAAGREYF.

This rearrangement joins TRBV4-1 to TRBJ2-5; D call uncertain. Between the trimmed V and J ends, which lost 0 bases and 5 bases, there was a span of 16 bases. The CDR3 is 16 amino acids. Germline CDR1 is MGHRA and CDR2 is YSYEKL. Here the CDR3 DNA reads TGCGCCAGCAGCCAAGATGCTGCGTGGATGGAGGAGACCCAGTACTTC. As protein: CASSQDAAWMEETQYF.

The count of this clone is one. The V gene is TRBV12-3 or TRBV12-4, the J gene TRBJ1-1; 7 positions match TRBD1. V shed 6 bases, J shed 8 bases, and the junction held 6 bases outside the gene matches. This CDR3 has 12 amino acids. The CDR3, as DNA: TGTGCCAGCAGCCGACCGACAGGGGAAGCTTTCTTT. Its protein product is CASSRPTGEAFF.

The chain links TRBV7-8 to TRBJ2-5; TRBD2 matches 13 bases. The germline V gene encodes CDR1 SGHVS and CDR2 FQNEAQ. This CDR3 has 16 amino acids. V dropped 5 bases and J dropped 7; count of bases not matched to a gene: 10. The CDR3 DNA follows: TGTGCCAGCAGCCCGCGGACTAGCGGGGGCCTCACGACCCAGTACTTC. This gives the protein CASSPRTSGGLTTQYF.

This chain connects TRBV11-2 to TRBJ2-7; D may be TRBD1 (5 bases). V was shortened by 3 bases and J by 3 bases, with 12 bases between the two germline ends. Germline-derived CDR1 and CDR2 are SGHAT and FQNNGV. This CDR3 comprises 14 residues. CDR3 coding DNA: TGTGCCAGCAGCTTCCAGGGTGGTGGCTACGAGCAGTACTTC. Translating it yields CASSFQGGGYEQYF.

This rearrangement joins TRBV28 to TRBJ2-5; D is perhaps TRBD1 (6 bases). The V end lost 5 bases, the J end lost 2 bases, and 21 bases lay between the germline ends. Germline lookup yields CDR1 MDHEN and CDR2 SYDVKM. The CDR3 is 17 amino acids. The CDR3 DNA reads as TGTGCCAGCAGTCTAAGCTTCCGGACAGCATTACAAGAGACCCAGTACTTC. Its translation: CASSLSFRTALQETQYF.

The chain links TRBV5-1 to TRBJ1-5; 9 bases are shared with TRBD1. J was trimmed by 0 bases and V by 3 bases; bases with no gene match: 10. This CDR3 comprises 18 residues. Germline CDR1 reads SGHRS; CDR2 reads YFSETQ. This CDR3 is CASSWTGARRYSNQPQHF. In DNA, the CDR3 is TGCGCCAGCAGCTGGACAGGGGCCAGGCGTTATAGCAATCAGCCCCAGCATTTT.

This clone was observed a single time. The V call is TRBV14, the J call TRBJ2-3, with 9 nucleotides matching TRBD2. The CDR3 has 15 amino acids. J was trimmed by 5 bases and V by 4 bases; bases with no gene match: 7. From germline, CDR1 is SGHDN and CDR2 FVKESK. DNA of the CDR3: TGTGCCAGCAGCCCCAACCAAGCGGGGGGAGATACGCAGTATTTT. Translating it yields CASSPNQAGGDTQYF.

A few counts support this clone. V and J are TRBV7-2 and TRBJ2-7; possibly TRBD2 for D (6 bases). In germline, CDR1 is SGHTA, CDR2 FQGNSA. The CDR3 spans 15 residues. V was pared by 1 base and J by 4 bases, with 14 bases between. The CDR3 DNA reads as TGTGCCAGCAGCTTAGAACGGGACTGTGGTTACGAGCAGTACTTC. Translating it yields CASSLERDCGYEQYF. Supplemented by reference TRBV7-2 and TRBJ2-7, the full variable domain reads GAGVSQSPSNKVTEKGKDVELRCDPISGHTALYWYRQSLGQGLEFLIYFQGNSAPDKSGLPSDRFSAERTGGSVSTLTIQRTQQEDSAVYLCASSLERDCGYEQYFGPGTRLTVT.

V is TRBV5-8 and J is TRBJ2-1; D remains ambiguous. The germline V gene encodes CDR1 SGHTS and CDR2 YDEGEE. This CDR3 is built from 15 residues. With 0 bases removed from V and 6 bases from J, the gap between germline ends came to 13 bases. DNA of the CDR3: TGTGCCAGCAGCTTGGCTCATAAACTTCTCAATGAGCAGTTCTTC. It codes for CASSLAHKLLNEQFF.

V usage is TRBV29-1 and J usage is TRBJ1-2; 9 nucleotides agree with TRBD1. J was trimmed by 1 base and V by 0 bases; bases with no gene match: 6. The V gene's germline CDR1 is SQVTM and CDR2 ANQGSEA. The CDR3 totals 16 residues. CDR3 sequence: CSVEDGDRGFNYGYTF. In DNA form, the CDR3 reads TGCAGCGTTGAAGATGGAGACAGGGGGTTTAACTATGGCTACACCTTC.

The rearrangement uses TRBV18 and TRBJ2-7; D possibly corresponds to TRBD1 (6 bases). The CDR3 has 14 amino acids. V lost 2 bases and J lost 6, with 14 bases in between. Per the germline V gene, CDR1 is KGHSH and CDR2 is LQKENI. In nucleotides, the CDR3 is TGTGCCAGCTCACCAAACAGGGCAGTGCGCGAGCAGTACTTC. Translation: CASSPNRAVREQYF.

The V and J genes are TRBV7-7 and TRBJ1-2, with D possibly TRBD1 on 5 matching bases. V was shortened by 5 bases and J by 5 bases, with 21 bases between the two germline ends. The CDR3 consists of 16 residues. Germline CDR1 and CDR2: SSHAT and FNYEAQ (reference sequence). The CDR3, as DNA: TGTGCCAGCAGCCCAACCCCCCTGACAGAGAGGTATGGCTACACCTTC. Its protein product is CASSPTPLTERYGYTF.

The V gene is TRBV5-1, the J gene TRBJ2-1; tentative D call: TRBD1 (5 bases). Germline V gives CDR1 SGHRS, CDR2 YFSETQ. The CDR3 sequence is 15 residues long. V gave up 0 bases and J gave up 7 bases, with 14 bases separating them. This CDR3 reads CASSLASTKGNEQFF. In nucleotides, the CDR3 is TGCGCCAGCAGCTTGGCTTCCACAAAGGGGAATGAGCAGTTCTTC.

The V gene is TRBV7-9, the J gene TRBJ1-3; no definite D call. The CDR3 runs 17 residues. Germline V CDR1 and CDR2: SEHNR, FQNEAQ (reference sequence). V dropped 5 bases and J dropped 2 bases, with 19 bases sitting between them. DNA for the CDR3: TGTGCCAGCAGCCAACCGCGCGGTTGGTCCCCTGGAAACACCATATATTTT. Protein sequence: CASSQPRGWSPGNTIYF. Filled out from reference TRBV7-9 and TRBJ1-3, the complete variable domain reads DTGVSQNPRHKITKRGQNVTFRCDPISEHNRLYWYRQTLGQGPEFLTYFQNEAQLEKSRLLSDRFSAERPKGSFSTLEIQRTEQGDSAMYLCASSQPRGWSPGNTIYFGEGSWLTVV.

The rearrangement joins TRBV12-3 or TRBV12-4 to TRBJ1-1, with 8 bases matching TRBD1. The CDR3 sequence is 12 residues long. V was pared by 6 bases and J by 5 bases, with 2 bases of the junction left unmatched. The CDR3 sequence is CASSRGRTEAFF. CDR3 coding DNA: TGTGCCAGCAGCAGGGGGCGGACTGAAGCTTTCTTT.

This clone was observed once. The gene calls are TRBV7-9 and TRBJ1-1; D unresolved. Trimming removed 5 bases from V and 3 bases from J, with 16 bases in between. The CDR3 runs to 15 residues. Germline V gene sequence: CDR1 SEHNR, CDR2 FQNEAQ (reference sequence). The CDR3 protein is CASSPGSGSDTEAFF. CDR3 coding DNA: TGTGCCAGCAGCCCTGGGTCCGGGTCGGACACTGAAGCTTTCTTT.

This clone was picked up one time. V usage is TRBV29-1 and J usage is TRBJ2-7; 7 nucleotides line up with TRBD1. V gave up 7 bases and J gave up 5 bases; unmatched junction bases: 5. The CDR3 contains 11 residues. From germline, CDR1 is SQVTM and CDR2 ANQGSEA. CDR3 amino acids: CSARQGDEQYF. The CDR3 bases are TGCAGCGCACGACAGGGCGACGAGCAGTACTTC.

The chain couples TRBV12-3 or TRBV12-4 to TRBJ1-2; 7 nucleotides agree with TRBD1. The CDR3 consists of 12 residues. The trim removed 5 bases at V and 5 bases at J, leaving 2 bases unmatched. The CDR3, as DNA: TGTGCCAGCAGTGGGACAGATTATGGCTACACCTTC. It is translated as CASSGTDYGYTF.

The sample holds a few counts of this clone. The rearrangement joins TRBV20-1 to TRBJ2-7; D ambiguous. V lost 5 bases and J 3 bases, leaving 8 bases between the germline ends. The CDR3 covers 11 residues. Germline V gene lookup returns CDR1 DFQATT and CDR2 SNEGSKA (reference sequence). This CDR3 is CSALRLYEQYF. The CDR3 region has the DNA TGCAGTGCTCTCAGGCTCTACGAGCAGTACTTC.